This T cell receptor beta chain was recorded in a study of cytomegalovirus exposure and HLA in healthy donors. V lost 4 bases, J lost 4 bases, and 16 bases lay in between. CDR1 and CDR2 from the germline V gene are SGHTA and FQGTGA. This CDR3 is 15 amino acids long. Amplification used 60 Vbeta primers and 13 Jbeta primers. Sequencing used immunoSEQ multiplex PCR; TCRdb keeps in-frame clones, though not all of them. The data hold under 200,000 clones, with about 81% observed a single time. For this clone: The antigen is undetermined.

Study-level results: CMV antigen specificity was confirmed in vitro for three CMV-associated chains. A few V segments could not be told apart, such as TRBV6-2 and TRBV6-3, and were left out.

Though probably carrying unrecorded immune exposures, donors were nominally healthy at sampling. The clonotype was recovered from a girl aged 2 to 10 in good health and CMV-seropositive. Specimen: PBMCs. The V and J genes are TRBV7-3 and TRBJ2-5; D possibly corresponds to TRBD2 (5 bases). The CDR3 DNA sequence: TGTGCCAGCAGCTCCCGCCTCGGGGAGAGAGAGACCCAGTACTTC. It is translated as CASSSRLGERETQYF.